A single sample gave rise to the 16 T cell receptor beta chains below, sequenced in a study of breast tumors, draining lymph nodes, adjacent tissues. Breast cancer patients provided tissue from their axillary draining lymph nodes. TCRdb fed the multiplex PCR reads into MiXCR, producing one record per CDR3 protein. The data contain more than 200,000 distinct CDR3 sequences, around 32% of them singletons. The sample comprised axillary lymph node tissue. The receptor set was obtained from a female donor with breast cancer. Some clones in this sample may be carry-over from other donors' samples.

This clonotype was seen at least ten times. The CDR3 DNA follows: TGTGCCAGCAGTGACCCCAGAGGCGGGAGAGCTGGAGAGACCCAGTACTTC. Its protein is CASSDPRGGRAGETQYF. The genes are TRBV2 and TRBJ2-5; 7 bases line up with TRBD2. From germline, CDR1 is SNHLY and CDR2 FYNNEI. The CDR3 runs 17 residues. With V trimmed by 3 bases and J by 4 bases, 14 bases remained unmatched.

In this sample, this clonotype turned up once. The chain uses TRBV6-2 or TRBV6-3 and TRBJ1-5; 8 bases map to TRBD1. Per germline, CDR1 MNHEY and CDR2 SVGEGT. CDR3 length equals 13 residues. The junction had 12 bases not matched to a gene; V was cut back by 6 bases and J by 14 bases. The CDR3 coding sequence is TGTGCCAGCAGCGAAGACAGGGGCCGCAACGAGCATTTT. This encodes CASSEDRGRNEHF.

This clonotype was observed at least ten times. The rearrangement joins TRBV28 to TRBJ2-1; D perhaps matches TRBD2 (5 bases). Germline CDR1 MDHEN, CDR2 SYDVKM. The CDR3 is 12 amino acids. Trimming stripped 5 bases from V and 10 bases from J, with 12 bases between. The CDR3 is CASSPRLREQFF. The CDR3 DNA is TGTGCCAGCAGTCCCCGACTAAGGGAGCAGTTCTTC.

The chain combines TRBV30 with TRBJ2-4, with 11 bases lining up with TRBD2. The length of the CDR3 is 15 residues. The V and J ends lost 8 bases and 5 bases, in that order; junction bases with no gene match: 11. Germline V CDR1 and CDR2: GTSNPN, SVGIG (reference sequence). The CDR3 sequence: CALRASGRPENIQYF. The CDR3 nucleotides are TGTGCCCTGCGGGCTAGCGGGAGGCCCGAAAACATTCAGTACTTC.

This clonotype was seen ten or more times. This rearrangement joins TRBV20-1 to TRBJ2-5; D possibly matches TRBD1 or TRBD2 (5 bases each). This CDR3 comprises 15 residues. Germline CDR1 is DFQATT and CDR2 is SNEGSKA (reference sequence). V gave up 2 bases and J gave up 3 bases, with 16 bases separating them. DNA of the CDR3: TGCAGTGCTAGACCCTTTGGGGCTAGCAAAGAGACCCAGTACTTC. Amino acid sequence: CSARPFGASKETQYF.

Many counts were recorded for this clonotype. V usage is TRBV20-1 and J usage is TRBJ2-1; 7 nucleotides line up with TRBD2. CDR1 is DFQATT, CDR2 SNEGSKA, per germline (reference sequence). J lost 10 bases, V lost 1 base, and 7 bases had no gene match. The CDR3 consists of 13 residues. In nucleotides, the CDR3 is TGCAGTGCTAGAGCCCCGACTAGCTTGGAGCAGTTCTTC. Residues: CSARAPTSLEQFF.

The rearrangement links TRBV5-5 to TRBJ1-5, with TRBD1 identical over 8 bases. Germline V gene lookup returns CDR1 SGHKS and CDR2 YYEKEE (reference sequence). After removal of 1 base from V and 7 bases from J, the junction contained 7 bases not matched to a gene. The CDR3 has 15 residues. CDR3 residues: CASSLMDRDHQPQHF. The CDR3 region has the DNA TGTGCCAGCAGCTTGATGGACAGGGATCACCAGCCCCAGCATTTT.

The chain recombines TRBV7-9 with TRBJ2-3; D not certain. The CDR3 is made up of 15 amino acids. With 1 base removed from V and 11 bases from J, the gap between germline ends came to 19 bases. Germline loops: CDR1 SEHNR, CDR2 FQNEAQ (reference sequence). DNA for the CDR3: TGTGCCAGCAGCTTAGTAGGTGGGCCGTACAATGAGCAGTATTTT. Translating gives CASSLVGGPYNEQYF.

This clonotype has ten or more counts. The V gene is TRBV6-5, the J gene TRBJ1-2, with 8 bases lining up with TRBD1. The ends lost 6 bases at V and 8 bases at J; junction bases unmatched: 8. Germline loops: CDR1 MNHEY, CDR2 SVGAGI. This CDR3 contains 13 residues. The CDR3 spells CASRPDRGPGYTF. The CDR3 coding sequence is TGTGCCAGCAGACCCGACAGGGGACCCGGCTACACCTTC.

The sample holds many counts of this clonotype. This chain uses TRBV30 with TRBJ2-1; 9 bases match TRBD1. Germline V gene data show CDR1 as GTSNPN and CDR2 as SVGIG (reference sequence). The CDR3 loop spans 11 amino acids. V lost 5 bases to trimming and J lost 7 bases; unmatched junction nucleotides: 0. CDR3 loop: CAWGQGNEQFF. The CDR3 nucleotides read TGTGCCTGGGGACAGGGGAATGAGCAGTTCTTC.

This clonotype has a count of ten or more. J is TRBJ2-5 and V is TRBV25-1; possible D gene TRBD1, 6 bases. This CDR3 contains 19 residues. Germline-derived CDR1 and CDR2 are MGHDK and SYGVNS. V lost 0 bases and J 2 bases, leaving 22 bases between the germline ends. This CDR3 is CASSEYMGDSLRGQETQYF. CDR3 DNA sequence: TGTGCCAGCAGTGAATATATGGGAGACAGCCTAAGGGGGCAAGAGACCCAGTACTTC.

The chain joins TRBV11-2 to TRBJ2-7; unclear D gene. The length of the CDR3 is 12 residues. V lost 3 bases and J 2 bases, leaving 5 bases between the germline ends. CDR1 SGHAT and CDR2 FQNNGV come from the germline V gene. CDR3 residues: CASSLNAYEQYV. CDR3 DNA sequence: TGTGCCAGCAGCTTGAACGCCTACGAGCAGTACGTC.

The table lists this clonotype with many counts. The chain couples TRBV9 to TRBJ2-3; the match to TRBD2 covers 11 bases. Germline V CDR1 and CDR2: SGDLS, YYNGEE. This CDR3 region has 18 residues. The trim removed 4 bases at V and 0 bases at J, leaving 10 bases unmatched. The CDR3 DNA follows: TGTGCCAGCAGCTCCCTGGGGACTAGCGGAAGTAGCACAGATACGCAGTATTTT. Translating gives CASSSLGTSGSSTDTQYF.

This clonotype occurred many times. The CDR3 region is CASSHGLTYEQYF. In nucleotides, the CDR3 is TGTGCCAGCTCACACGGGTTAACCTACGAGCAGTACTTC. The chain carries TRBV18 and TRBJ2-7; D uncertain. The CDR3 runs 13 residues. Per the germline V gene, CDR1 is KGHSH and CDR2 is LQKENI. V was shortened by 4 bases and J by 2 bases, with 9 bases between the two germline ends.

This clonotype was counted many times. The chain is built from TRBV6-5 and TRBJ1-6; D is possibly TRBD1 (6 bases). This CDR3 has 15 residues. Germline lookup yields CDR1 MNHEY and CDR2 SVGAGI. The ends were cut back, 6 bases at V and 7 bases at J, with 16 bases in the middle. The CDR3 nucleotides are TGTGCCAGCAGACCGGGGGGGCGGGGGAATTCACCCCTCCACTTT. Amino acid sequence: CASRPGGRGNSPLHF.

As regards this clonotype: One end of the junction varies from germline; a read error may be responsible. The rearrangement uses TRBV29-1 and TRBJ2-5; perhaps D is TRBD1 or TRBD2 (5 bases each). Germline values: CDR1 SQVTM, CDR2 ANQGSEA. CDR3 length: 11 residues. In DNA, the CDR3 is TGCAGCGTTGCAGTTCAAGGGACCCAGCACTTC. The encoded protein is CSVAVQGTQHF.